This T cell receptor beta chain was recorded in a study of early stage breast cancer tumors. On the study more broadly: About 80% of the 16 invasive tumors were ER+, PR+ and HER2-.

Germline lookup yields CDR1 SGHDT and CDR2 YYEEEE. This CDR3 comprises 15 residues. V trimming: 3 bases; J trimming: 8 bases; junction bases outside the gene matches: 8. Points on this clone: The antigen is not known.

About 17-50 mg of tumor tissue was diced per sample. Measured with immunoSEQ multiplex PCR; TCRdb has only the in-frame clones, and not every one. The table records around 30,000 clones, roughly 77% of them present only once. Broader study findings: Commonly generated sequences made up most enriched TCRB sequences shared between patients.

This rearrangement joins TRBV5-6 to TRBJ2-7; 13 bases fit TRBD2. The sequence was collected from a person younger than 45 with breast cancer. The sample was breast tumor tissue. Written as DNA, the CDR3 is TGTGCCAGCAGCTATGAGACTAGCGGGAGGAACAAGCAGTACTTC. This translates into CASSYETSGRNKQYF. Drawing the rest from reference TRBV5-6 and TRBJ2-7, the complete variable domain is DAGVTQSPTHLIKTRGQQVTLRCSPKSGHDTVSWYQQALGQGPQFIFQYYEEEERQRGNFPDRFSGHQFPNYSSELNVNALLLGDSALYLCASSYETSGRNKQYFGPGTRLTVT.